Listed below are T cell receptor beta chains from one sample, sequenced in a study of blood T cell repertoires in COVID-19. Measured with immunoSEQ multiplex PCR; TCRdb has only the in-frame clones, and not every one. Of a few hundred thousand clones in the sample, 80% to 90% were seen once. The sequenced material came from PBMCs or T cells enriched from blood (not recorded which). These receptors were collected from a man younger than 45 who had recovered from COVID-19. CDR3s include the opening cysteine and the closing phenylalanine or tryptophan. The order of the fields is D gene, J gene, clone size, V gene, CDR3 protein, CDR3 DNA. The D gene is left open where the match is weak. The listing skips clone size in some rows; elsewhere it reads once, few, many or a size class.

. | TRBJ1-5 | . | TRBV15 | CATSTIQGNQPQHF | TGTGCCACCAGCACCATCCAGGGCAATCAGCCCCAGCATTTT
. | TRBJ1-1 | . | TRBV6-5 | CASRSSGMNTEAFF | TGTGCCAGCAGGAGTTCAGGGATGAACACTGAAGCTTTCTTT
TRBD1 | TRBJ1-6 | . | TRBV23-1 | CASSLGQGADNSPLHF | TGCGCCAGCAGTCTGGGACAGGGGGCGGATAATTCACCCCTCCACTTT
. | TRBJ1-1 | . | TRBV27 | CASSSEGFRTEAFF | TGTGCCAGCAGTTCCGAGGGATTTCGCACTGAAGCTTTCTTT
TRBD1 | TRBJ2-3 | . | TRBV5-1 | CASSQQGVSTDTQYF | TGCGCCAGCAGCCAACAGGGGGTTTCTACAGATACGCAGTATTTT
. | TRBJ1-1 | . | TRBV3-1/TRBV3-2 | CASSQDQGSPNTEAFF | TGTGCCAGCAGCCAAGATCAGGGCAGCCCGAACACTGAAGCTTTCTTT
. | TRBJ1-6 | . | TRBV19 | CASSNRERNSPLHF | TGTGCCAGTAGTAACAGGGAGAGGAATTCACCCCTCCACTTT
. | TRBJ2-3 | . | TRBV24-1 | CATSRHGTDTQYF | TGTGCCACCAGCCGACATGGCACAGATACGCAGTATTTT
TRBD1 | TRBJ2-3 | . | TRBV10-3 | CAISRDRGTDTQYF | TGTGCCATCAGCCGGGACAGGGGCACAGATACGCAGTATTTT
TRBD1 | TRBJ1-2 | . | TRBV12-5 | CASGQGVTYGYTF | TGTGCTAGTGGACAGGGGGTAACCTATGGCTACACCTTC
. | TRBJ1-6 | many | TRBV3-1/TRBV3-2 | CASSQEVRNGYNSPLHF | TGTGCCAGCAGCCAAGAAGTCCGGAACGGGTATAATTCACCCCTCCACTTT
. | TRBJ2-1 | once | TRBV6-5 | CASTTPRDRYNEQFF | TGTGCCAGCACTACACCTCGCGACAGATACAATGAGCAGTTCTTC
. | TRBJ2-4 | . | TRBV15 | CATSRGGTKNIQYF | TGTGCCACCAGCAGAGGGGGCACTAAAAACATTCAGTACTTC
TRBD1 | TRBJ1-1 | once | TRBV19 | CASSIGWDRGKRTEAFF | TGTGCCAGTAGTATTGGCTGGGACAGGGGAAAGAGGACTGAAGCTTTCTTT
. | TRBJ1-3 | . | TRBV9 | CASSVGPGGNTIYF | TGTGCCAGCAGCGTAGGTCCAGGGGGAAACACCATATATTTT
. | TRBJ2-7 | . | TRBV12-3/TRBV12-4 | CASSLQGEQYF | TGTGCCAGCAGTTTACAGGGCGAGCAGTACTTC
TRBD2 | TRBJ2-3 | . | TRBV4-3 | CASSSRSSGGPDTQYF | TGCGCCAGCAGCTCACGTTCTAGCGGGGGGCCAGATACGCAGTATTTT
. | TRBJ1-1 | . | TRBV30 | CAWSVRGNTEAFF | TGTGCCTGGAGTGTGCGGGGCAACACTGAAGCTTTCTTT
TRBD2 | TRBJ2-3 | . | TRBV4-2 | CASSQGGGAMYSSTDTQYF | TGTGCCAGCAGCCAGGGCGGGGGTGCTATGTACTCTAGCACAGATACGCAGTATTTT
. | TRBJ1-3 | . | TRBV11-3 | CASSFNGGNGNTIYF | TGTGCCAGCAGCTTTAACGGGGGGAATGGAAACACCATATATTTT
. | TRBJ2-2 | . | TRBV30 | CAWSSGRAGVTGELFF | TGTGCCTGGAGTTCTGGCCGGGCAGGGGTTACCGGGGAGCTGTTTTTT
. | TRBJ1-3 | . | TRBV28 | CASRLGLSTSGNTIYF | TGTGCCAGCAGGCTGGGACTGAGCACTTCTGGAAACACCATATATTTT
. | TRBJ1-6 | . | TRBV7-6 | CASSLAQEGRNSPLHF | TGTGCCAGCAGCTTAGCGCAGGAGGGGCGAAATTCACCCCTCCACTTT
. | TRBJ2-2 | few | TRBV5-1 | CASSREAENTGELFF | TGCGCCAGCAGCAGGGAGGCAGAGAACACCGGGGAGCTGTTTTTT
TRBD1 | TRBJ2-7 | . | TRBV27 | CASSLEGRDSPYEQYF | TGTGCCAGCAGTTTAGAAGGTAGGGACAGTCCCTACGAGCAGTACTTC
. | TRBJ1-6 | . | TRBV7-3 | CASSSATNSPLHF | TGTGCCAGCAGCTCGGCGACAAATTCACCCCTCCACTTT
TRBD1 | TRBJ2-3 | . | TRBV18 | CASSPRQGGNTDTQYF | TGTGCCAGCTCACCCAGACAGGGGGGAAACACAGATACGCAGTATTTT
. | TRBJ2-7 | . | TRBV12-3/TRBV12-4 | CASRITGSYEQYF | TGTGCCAGCAGAATAACAGGATCCTACGAGCAGTACTTC
TRBD1 | TRBJ1-6 | . | TRBV6-2/TRBV6-3 | CASSLLTGGGSPLHF | TGTGCCAGCAGCCTCTTAACAGGGGGCGGGTCACCCCTCCACTTT
. | TRBJ2-5 | . | TRBV30 | CAWSVQPQETQYF | TGTGCCTGGAGTGTACAGCCCCAAGAGACCCAGTACTTC
. | TRBJ1-1 | . | TRBV19 | CATLPSPGRSTEAFF | TGTGCCACTCTCCCATCCCCAGGGCGGTCCACTGAAGCTTTCTTT
. | TRBJ1-5 | . | TRBV6-4 | CASSRDSNQPQHF | TGTGCCAGCAGCAGGGATAGCAATCAGCCCCAGCATTTT
. | TRBJ2-7 | . | TRBV9 | CASSVAGHSYEQYF | TGTGCCAGCAGCGTAGCGGGACACTCCTACGAGCAGTACTTC
. | TRBJ1-4 | . | TRBV10-3 | CAIKGSGQNEKLFF | TGTGCCATCAAAGGTAGCGGGCAAAATGAAAAACTGTTTTTT
. | TRBJ1-2 | once | TRBV29-1 | CSVRGGAGYTF | TGCAGCGTCCGTGGCGGGGCTGGCTACACCTTC
TRBD1 | TRBJ1-1 | . | TRBV6-2/TRBV6-3 | CASSYQGAGTEAFF | TGTGCCAGCAGTTACCAGGGGGCGGGTACTGAAGCTTTCTTT
. | TRBJ2-3 | . | TRBV4-2 | CASSQELGLVVGGATDTQYF | TGTGCCAGCAGCCAAGAGTTAGGCTTGGTTGTGGGGGGGGCAACAGATACGCAGTATTTT
. | TRBJ2-1 | few | TRBV4-3 | CANKGRGRRGEQFF | TGCGCCAATAAAGGGAGGGGGAGGAGAGGTGAGCAGTTCTTC
. | TRBJ2-7 | . | TRBV2 | CASSEVRGDSYEQYF | TGTGCCAGCAGTGAAGTCAGGGGCGACTCCTACGAGCAGTACTTC
. | TRBJ2-2 | . | TRBV11-2 | CASSLPRGNTGELFF | TGTGCCAGCAGCTTGCCTCGGGGGAACACCGGGGAGCTGTTTTTT
. | TRBJ1-3 | . | TRBV5-6 | CASSLWRGSGNTIYF | TGTGCCAGCAGCCTATGGAGGGGTTCAGGAAACACCATATATTTT
TRBD1 | TRBJ1-1 | . | TRBV16 | CASSPDRGTEAFF | TGTGCCAGCAGCCCGGACAGGGGGACTGAAGCTTTCTTT
TRBD1 | TRBJ1-1 | few | TRBV12-5 | CASGLGTGRAFF | TGTGCTAGTGGTTTGGGGACAGGGCGAGCTTTCTTT
. | TRBJ1-1 | . | TRBV29-1 | CSGGAEALIEAFF | TGCAGCGGTGGGGCAGAGGCTCTTATTGAAGCTTTCTTT
TRBD1 | TRBJ1-1 | . | TRBV3-1/TRBV3-2 | CASSRGTESPEAFF | TGTGCCAGCAGTAGAGGGACAGAATCCCCCGAAGCTTTCTTT
. | TRBJ2-7 | . | TRBV6-5 | CAPGGPVEQYF | TGTGCCCCCGGGGGGCCGGTAGAGCAGTACTTC
. | TRBJ1-1 | . | TRBV4-1 | CASRSLRRGDTEAFF | TGCGCCAGCAGAAGCCTTAGGCGCGGCGACACTGAAGCTTTCTTT
TRBD2 | TRBJ2-1 | . | TRBV24-1 | CATSADRGGHYNEQFF | TGTGCCACCAGTGCCGATCGGGGGGGGCATTACAATGAGCAGTTCTTC
TRBD2 | TRBJ2-1 | . | TRBV4-2 | CASSQVSHPSGGVNEQFF | TGTGCCAGCAGCCAAGTTTCCCACCCTAGCGGGGGGGTTAATGAGCAGTTCTTC
TRBD2 | TRBJ2-5 | . | TRBV25-1 | CASSDRGGKGETQYF | TGTGCCAGCAGTGATAGGGGAGGGAAGGGAGAGACCCAGTACTTC
TRBD1 | TRBJ2-3 | few | TRBV2 | CASRPSTGTGAADTQYF | TGTGCCAGCAGGCCGTCCACCGGGACAGGGGCAGCAGATACGCAGTATTTT
TRBD1 | TRBJ1-5 | . | TRBV10-3 | CASGGQGLNQPQHF | TGTGCCAGCGGGGGACAGGGCCTCAATCAGCCCCAGCATTTT
TRBD2 | TRBJ2-3 | once | TRBV28 | CASSPTIIAGGPRTQYF | TGTGCCAGCAGCCCCACTATCATTGCGGGGGGGCCCCGCACGCAGTATTTT
TRBD1 | TRBJ1-1 | . | TRBV5-1 | CASSWGGQANTEAFF | TGCGCCAGCAGCTGGGGTGGACAGGCAAACACTGAAGCTTTCTTT
TRBD1 | TRBJ1-3 | . | TRBV9 | CASSARTGGGNTIYF | TGTGCCAGCAGCGCTCGGACAGGCGGCGGAAACACCATATATTTT
. | TRBJ1-2 | . | TRBV5-4 | CASSSTTGIHYGYTF | TGTGCCAGCAGCTCTACAACAGGGATACACTATGGCTACACCTTC
. | TRBJ1-1 | . | TRBV20-1 | CSARREEAFF | TGCAGTGCAAGAAGGGAGGAAGCTTTCTTT
. | TRBJ2-2 | few | TRBV7-3 | CASSLTQRTGELFF | TGTGCCAGCAGCTTAACCCAGCGGACCGGGGAGCTGTTTTTT
. | TRBJ2-5 | . | TRBV7-2 | CASSSDTAKQETQYF | TGTGCCAGCAGCTCAGACACAGCAAAGCAAGAGACCCAGTACTTC
. | TRBJ1-2 | few | TRBV13 | CASSSWTDHYGYTF | TGTGCCAGCAGCTCTTGGACAGACCATTATGGCTACACCTTC